This T cell receptor (beta chain) was found in a study of shared clonotypes between healthy human individuals. Study background: Three plates each covered CD4 naive and memory; CD8 naive two, CD8 memory one.

Losses at the gene ends were 4 bases for V and 7 bases for J; bases not matched to a gene: 10. Germline V lookup: CDR1 SGHNT, CDR2 YYREEE (reference sequence). CDR3 length equals 16 residues. Replicate sorted-subset PCRs were loaded with 150 to 200 ng DNA, 30,000 or so T cell genomes. Produced via immunoSEQ multiplex PCR; TCRdb's table is partial and in-frame only. This table has 2 million to 2.5 million clones, 85% to 95% appearing once. The chain carries TRBV5-4 and TRBJ2-3; TRBD2 agrees at 12 bases. The sequence was obtained from a man younger than 35 in good health. Some clones in this sample may be carry-over from other donors' samples. The sample taken for sequencing was naive CD4+ T cells from PBMCs. Subset specified: CD45RA+ positively selected. CDR3 in DNA: TGTGCCAGCAGCCTAGCGGGAGGGCCTGTCGGATATACGCAGTATTTT. Its protein is CASSLAGGPVGYTQYF.